This T cell receptor (beta chain) was captured by sequencing in a study of regulatory T cells in long-lasting Graves disease. Across the study: Graves' patients, newly diagnosed, had taken antithyroid drugs under 3 months.

V gave up 5 bases and J gave up 4 bases, with 11 bases separating them. The CDR3 is made up of 13 amino acids. Germline V gene data show CDR1 as MNHEY and CDR2 as SVGEGT. Stated time point: newly diagnosed GD, antithyroid drugs for less than 3 months. Researchers made the TCR library from RNA that was extracted from PBMCs. A word on this clonotype: Its antigen is unknown. Since a much larger clone is just one base distant, this may be a read error.

Points from the study as a whole: Sample size, which was small, may have reduced accuracy. Patients with persistent disease shared around 2,700 public clonotypes, outpacing the roughly 950 shared by new patients.

Library construction for TCR beta used iRepertoire HTBI primers and Arm-PCR of CDR3 regions. TCRdb itself ran the multiplex PCR reads through MiXCR, one entry per CDR3 protein. The sample contains over 300,000 distinct CDR3 sequences, 15% to 17% of which appear only once. This sequence joins TRBV6-2 or TRBV6-3 and TRBJ2-5; D call uncertain. The sequence was obtained from a female donor with Graves disease. Specimen: peripheral blood mononuclear cells (PBMCs), collected at new diagnosis, from a patient treated with antithyroid drugs. CDR3 loop: CASSDPPRETQYF. CDR3 nucleotide sequence: TGTGCCAGCAGTGACCCCCCCAGAGAGACCCAGTACTTC.